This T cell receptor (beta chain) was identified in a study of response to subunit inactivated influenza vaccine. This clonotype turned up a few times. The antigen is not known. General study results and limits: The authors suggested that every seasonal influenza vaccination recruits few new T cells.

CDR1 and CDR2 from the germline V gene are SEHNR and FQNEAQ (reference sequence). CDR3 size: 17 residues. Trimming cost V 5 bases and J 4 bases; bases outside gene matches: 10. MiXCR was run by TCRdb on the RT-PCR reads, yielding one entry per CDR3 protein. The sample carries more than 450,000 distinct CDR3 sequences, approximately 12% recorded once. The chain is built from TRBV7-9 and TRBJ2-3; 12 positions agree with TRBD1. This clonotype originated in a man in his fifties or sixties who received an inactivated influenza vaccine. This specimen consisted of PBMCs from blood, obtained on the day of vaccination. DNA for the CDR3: TGTGCCAGCAGCGTTGAACGGGACAGGGGGCGGGCAGATACGCAGTATTTT. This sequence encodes CASSVERDRGRADTQYF.